One TCR beta chain is described in this entry. Which antigen it targets is not known. Base quality data are lacking; no much larger clone is found one base away. Patients with a history of autoimmune disease or receiving systemic immunosuppression were excluded from the trial. Peripheral blood for TCR sequencing was collected from all dose cohorts at baseline, on cycle 4 day 1, and on cycle 7 day 1. Samples were obtained from an open-label, multicenter, first-in-human phase I dose-escalation trial of ivuxolimab. Adults with locally advanced or metastatic head and neck squamous cell, hepatocellular, melanoma or renal cell carcinoma were enrolled in the trial. CD4+ and CD8+ T cells were sorted separately from peripheral blood before TCR sequencing. The data originate from a study of OX40 agonist ivuxolimab in advanced cancers. Background on the whole study: The costimulatory receptor OX40 (CD134) was targeted by ivuxolimab, a fully human IgG2 agonistic monoclonal antibody. Intravenous ivuxolimab was administered to patients every 2 weeks at six dose levels: 0.01, 0.1, 0.3, 1.5, 3 and 10 mg/kg. Of the 50 to 55 dose-escalation patients, hepatocellular carcinoma was present in roughly 19, melanoma in roughly 15, renal cell carcinoma in 9 and head and neck cancer in 9. In the dose-escalation cohort, around four fifths of patients were male, and the mean age was around 60 years, with a range of roughly 20 to 80. Prior anti-PD-1, anti-PD-L1 or anti-CTLA-4 therapy was permitted, and checkpoint inhibitors had been received by less than 45% of dose-escalation patients. Partial responses occurred in three dose-escalation patients: two with cutaneous melanoma and one with hepatocellular carcinoma. Peripheral TCRbeta sequencing was intended to test whether TCR sequence diversity was altered and clonal T-cell expansion was caused by ivuxolimab. The paper describes the monotherapy dose-escalation part (N = 52 patients) of the phase I trial of ivuxolimab. On the study overall, not on this receptor specifically: The antigen specificity of the peripheral T cells that underwent clonal expansion was not determined. Low levels of normalized T-cell clonal expansion were also seen in some nonresponding patients. In partial responders in the 0.1-3.0 mg/kg groups, normalized peripheral clonal expansion was found to be among the lowest, especially among CD8+ T cells. On average, CD8+ T cells showed more expanded clones than CD4+ T cells after ivuxolimab. At doses of 0.1 to 3.0 mg/kg, clonal expansion of both CD4+ and CD8+ blood T cells was observed from baseline to week 6.

Per the germline V gene, SNHLY is the CDR1 and FYNNEI is the CDR2. Trimming accounts for 4 bases at V and 7 bases at J, while the number of junction bases matched to no gene is 11. Reading from cysteine to phenylalanine, the CDR3 counts 16 amino acids. The entry retains the CDR3 DNA only, 48 bases that are in frame from base 1. Genomic DNA was isolated from the sorted cells so that the TCRbeta CDR3 region could be sequenced. TCRbeta CDR3 regions were sequenced using the immunoSEQ Assay. TCRdb re-hosts the immuneACCESS table, in-frame sequences only. Its copies lack some clones; in the studies checked, an unresolved V gene accounts for under half of them, and the cause for the rest is not known. This sample holds 30,000 or so clones; about 82% were observed only once. The ten largest account for 20% to 30% of the sample.

The material sequenced was CD4+ or CD8+ T cells sorted from blood, taken in a trial of the OX40 agonist ivuxolimab. The clonotype comes from an adult with an advanced solid tumor such as melanoma, head and neck, liver or kidney cancer. Recombination connected TRBV2 to TRBJ2-3, with 10 bases aligning to TRBD2. The CDR3 protein is CASSAGLAVISNTQYF. The nucleotides read TGTGCCAGCAGTGCCGGACTAGCGGTTATTTCGAATACGCAGTATTTT. The reference TRBV2 and TRBJ2-3 proteins fill in what lies around the CDR3, so the full variable domain reads EPEVTQTPSHQVTQMGQEVILRCVPISNHLYFYWYRQILGQKVEFLVSFYNNEISEKSEIFDDQFSVERPDGSNFTLKIRSTKLEDSAMYFCASSAGLAVISNTQYFGPGTRLTVL.